This TCR beta chain comes out of a study of CD8 T cells in ankylosing spondylitis. TCRdb recomputed calls from the 5' RACE reads with MiXCR, one row per CDR3 protein. Of roughly 150,000 distinct CDR3 sequences listed, approximately 9% are singletons. Sequenced sample: blood, either unsorted or a sorted T cell fraction (not recorded which). This TCR was recovered from a female donor with ankylosing spondylitis or in good health (not recorded which).

The CDR3 region is CAIRIGTVKNTGELFF. DNA of the CDR3: TGTGCCATCAGAATCGGGACAGTCAAAAACACCGGGGAGCTGTTTTTT. V and J are TRBV10-3 and TRBJ2-2; 7 bases are shared with TRBD1. The CDR3 length is 16 residues. Germline V CDR1 and CDR2: ENHRY, SYGVKD. Losses at the gene ends were 6 bases for V and 2 bases for J; bases not matched to a gene: 9.